The TCR beta chain under discussion was sequenced for a study of T cells after yellow fever vaccination. MiXCR, applied by TCRdb to the 5' RACE reads, yields one record per CDR3 protein. The sample holds under 250,000 distinct CDR3 sequences, 6.9% seen once. Germline V gene data show CDR1 as MNHEY and CDR2 as SMNVEV (reference sequence). Trimming removed 7 bases from V and 6 bases from J; junction bases left unmatched: 7. The CDR3 covers 15 residues. The table lists this clonotype with many counts. This receptor was taken from a young man who received the YFV17D yellow fever vaccine. The sequences come from CD4+ T cells sorted from PBMCs, collected 15 days after the yellow fever booster vaccination. The chain carries TRBV27 and TRBJ2-7; 15 bases line up with TRBD2. The CDR3 sequence is CASTASGLAGGEQYF. The CDR3 DNA sequence: TGTGCCAGCACAGCATCGGGACTAGCGGGAGGCGAGCAGTACTTC.